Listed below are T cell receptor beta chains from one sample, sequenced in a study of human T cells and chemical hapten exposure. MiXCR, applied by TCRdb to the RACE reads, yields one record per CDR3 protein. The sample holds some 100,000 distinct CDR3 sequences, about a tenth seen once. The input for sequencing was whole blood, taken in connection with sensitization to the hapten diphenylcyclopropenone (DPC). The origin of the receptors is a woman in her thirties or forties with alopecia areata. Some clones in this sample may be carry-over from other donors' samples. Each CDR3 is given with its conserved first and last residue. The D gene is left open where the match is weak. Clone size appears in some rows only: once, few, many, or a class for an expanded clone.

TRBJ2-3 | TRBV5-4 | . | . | TGTGCCAGCAGCTTGGGAATATCGGAGCATATAGGCATAACAGATACGCAGTATTTT | CASSLGISEHIGITDTQYF
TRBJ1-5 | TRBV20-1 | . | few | TGCAGTGCTCTCCCGGCCTATAGCAATCAGCCCCAGCATTTT | CSALPAYSNQPQHF
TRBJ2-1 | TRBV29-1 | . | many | TGCAGCGGGACCACCTACAATGAGCAGTTCTTC | CSGTTYNEQFF
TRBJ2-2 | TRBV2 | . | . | TGTGCCAGCAGTACAGCGAACACCGGGGAGCTGTTTTTT | CASSTANTGELFF
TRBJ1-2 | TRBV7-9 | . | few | TGTGCCAGCAGCCCTAGCGCGGATGGGGGGTATGGCTACACCTTC | CASSPSADGGYGYTF
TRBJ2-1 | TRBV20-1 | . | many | TGCAGTGCTCCTTTAATGGCTCCGGGCGATGAGCAGTTCTTC | CSAPLMAPGDEQFF
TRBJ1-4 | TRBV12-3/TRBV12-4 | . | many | TGTGCCAGCAGTTCCCAGTCAACTAATGAAAAACTGTTTTTT | CASSSQSTNEKLFF
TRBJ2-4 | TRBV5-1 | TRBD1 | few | TGCGCCAGCAGCTTAGACAGGGAAAAAAACATTCAGTACTTC | CASSLDREKNIQYF
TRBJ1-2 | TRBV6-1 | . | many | TGTGCCAGCAGGGATGAGGGAGCTTGGGGCTACACCTTC | CASRDEGAWGYTF
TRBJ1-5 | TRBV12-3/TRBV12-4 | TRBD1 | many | TGTGCCAGCAAACGGACAGGGGAAGGGCCTCACCAGCATTTT | CASKRTGEGPHQHF
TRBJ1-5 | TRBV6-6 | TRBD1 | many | TGTGCCAGCAGTGTCCACCGACAGGGAGGCCCGGGGAGCAATCAGCCCCAGCATTTT | CASSVHRQGGPGSNQPQHF
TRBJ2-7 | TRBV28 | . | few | TGTGCCAGCAGTCATCCATCGGGGGTCGAGCAGTACTTC | CASSHPSGVEQYF
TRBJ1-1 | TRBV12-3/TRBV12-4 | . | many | TGTGCCAGCAGCCCCGTCCCAGCTTTCTTT | CASSPVPAFF
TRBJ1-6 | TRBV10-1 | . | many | TGCGCCAGCAGTGGACAGATTAATTCACCCCTCCACTTT | CASSGQINSPLHF
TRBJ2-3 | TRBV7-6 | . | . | TGTGCCAGCAGCTCCCGGTGGACAGAGAGCACAGATACGCAGTATTTT | CASSSRWTESTDTQYF
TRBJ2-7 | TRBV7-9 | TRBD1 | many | TGTGCCAGCAGCTTTGGTCAGGGGGACGAGCAGTACTTC | CASSFGQGDEQYF
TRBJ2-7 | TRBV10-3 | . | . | TGTGCCATCGGTACCTACGAGCAGTACTTC | CAIGTYEQYF
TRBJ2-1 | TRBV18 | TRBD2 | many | TGTGCCAGCTCACCGAAACGGGGGGGCCAATATGAGCAGTTCTTC | CASSPKRGGQYEQFF
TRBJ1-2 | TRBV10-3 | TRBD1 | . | TGTGCCATCAGCCGACAGGGTCAAGACTATGGCTACACCTTC | CAISRQGQDYGYTF
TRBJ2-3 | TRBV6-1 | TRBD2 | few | TGTGCCAGCGGGAGGGGACTAGCGGCGGGGATGGTTACGCAGTATTTT | CASGRGLAAGMVTQYF
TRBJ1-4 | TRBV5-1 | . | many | TGCGCCAGCAGCTTGGGCCAGGGGAATGAAAAACTGTTTTTT | CASSLGQGNEKLFF
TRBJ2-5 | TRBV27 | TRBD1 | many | TGTGCCAGCAGTGACAGGGGCCCTTTTCAAGAGACCCAGTACTTC | CASSDRGPFQETQYF
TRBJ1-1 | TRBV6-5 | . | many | TGTGCCAGCAGTCGACAGGCCCGGAACACTGAAGCTTTCTTT | CASSRQARNTEAFF
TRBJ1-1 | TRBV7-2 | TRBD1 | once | TGTGCCAGCAGCTTAAATCAGGGGGTTGAAGCTTTCTTT | CASSLNQGVEAFF
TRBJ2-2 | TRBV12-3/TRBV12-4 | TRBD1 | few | TGTGCCAGCAGTTCCGACAGGGGGCGAACCGGGGAGCTGTTTTTT | CASSSDRGRTGELFF
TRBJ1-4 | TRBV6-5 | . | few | TGTGCCAGCAGGCCTGGGACTTTCTCAACTAATGAAAAACTGTTTTTT | CASRPGTFSTNEKLFF
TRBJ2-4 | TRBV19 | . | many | TGTGCCAGTAGTCCACGGGCCGTCAACATTCAGTACTTC | CASSPRAVNIQYF
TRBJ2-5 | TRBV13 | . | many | TGTGCCAGCAGCTTAGAGGGCGGACTCTCAAGGACCCAGTACTTC | CASSLEGGLSRTQYF
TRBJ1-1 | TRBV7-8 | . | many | TGTGCCAGCAGCTTAGAATCCAGGGGGAACACTGAAGCTTTCTTT | CASSLESRGNTEAFF
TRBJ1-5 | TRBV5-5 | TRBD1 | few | TGTGCCAGCAGCATGACCCTCTTGACAGGGGCGCATTTT | CASSMTLLTGAHF
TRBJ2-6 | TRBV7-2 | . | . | TGTGCCAGCACCATAACCAACTCTGGGGCCAACGTCCTGACTTTC | CASTITNSGANVLTF
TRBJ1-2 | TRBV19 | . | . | TGTGCCAGTAGTTCCCCAGAATTCTATGGCTACACCTTC | CASSSPEFYGYTF
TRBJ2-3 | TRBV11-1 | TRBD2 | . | TGTGCCAGCAGCTCCGGACTAGCGGGATATACGCAGTATTTT | CASSSGLAGYTQYF